The present T cell receptor (beta chain) was sequenced within a study of T cell clones after liver transplantation. Study-wide points: Small, mixed patient groups and varying post-transplant times limit these conclusions.

Repertoires were generated with immunoSEQ multiplex PCR, while TCRdb's copy carries only in-frame clones and drops some. The table records roughly 55,000 clones, about 88% of them present only once. This clone was counted once. The antigen is unknown. Germline values: CDR1 SGHTA, CDR2 FQGTGA. This CDR3 is 13 amino acids long. V lost 5 bases and J 3 bases, leaving 11 bases between the germline ends. The sequenced sample was CD4+ T cells from blood, obtained before liver transplant. The chain couples TRBV7-3 to TRBJ2-7, with D maybe TRBD2 (5 bases). The clonotype comes from a human donor who received a liver transplant. The CDR3 nucleotides are TGTGCCAGCAGCCCGGGGTCAGGCTACGAGCAGTACTTC. It yields the protein CASSPGSGYEQYF.